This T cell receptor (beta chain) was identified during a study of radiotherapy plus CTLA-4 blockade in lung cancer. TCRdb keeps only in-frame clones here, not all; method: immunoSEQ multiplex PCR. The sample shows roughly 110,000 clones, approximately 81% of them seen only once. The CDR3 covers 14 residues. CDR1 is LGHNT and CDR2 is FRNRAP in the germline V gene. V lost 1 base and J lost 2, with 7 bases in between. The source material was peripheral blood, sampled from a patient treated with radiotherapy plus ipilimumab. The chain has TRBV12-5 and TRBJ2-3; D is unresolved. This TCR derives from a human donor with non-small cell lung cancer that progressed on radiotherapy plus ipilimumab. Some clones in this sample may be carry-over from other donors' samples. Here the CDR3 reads CASGLGLPTDTQYF. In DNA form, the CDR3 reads TGTGCTAGTGGTTTGGGACTCCCCACAGATACGCAGTATTTT.